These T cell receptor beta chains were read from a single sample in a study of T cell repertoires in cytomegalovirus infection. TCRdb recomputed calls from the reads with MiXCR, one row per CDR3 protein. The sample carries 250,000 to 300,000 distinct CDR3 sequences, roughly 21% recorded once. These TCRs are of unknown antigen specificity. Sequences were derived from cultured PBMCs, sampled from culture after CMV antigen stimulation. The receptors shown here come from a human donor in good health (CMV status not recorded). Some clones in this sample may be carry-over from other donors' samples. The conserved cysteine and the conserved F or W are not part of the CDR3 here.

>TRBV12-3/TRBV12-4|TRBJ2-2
ASSRTSVSGELF
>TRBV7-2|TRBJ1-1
ASSLGGTVEAF
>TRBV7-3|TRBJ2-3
ASSLGLRESSDTQY
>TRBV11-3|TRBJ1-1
ASSGGQGSGGPEAF
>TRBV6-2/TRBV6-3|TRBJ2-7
ASSRTSGSMSEQY
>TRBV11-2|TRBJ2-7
ASRVPGQATYEQY
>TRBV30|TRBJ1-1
AWERGGNTEAF
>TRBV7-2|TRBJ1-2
ASSLGDIYGYT
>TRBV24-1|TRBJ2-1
ATSDLPGGRNEQF
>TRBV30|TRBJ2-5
AWSMTGDTQY
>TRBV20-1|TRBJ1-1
SATPGFMNTEAF
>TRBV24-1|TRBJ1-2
ATSDQKTGNYGYT
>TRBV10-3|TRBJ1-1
AISESGTQNTEAF
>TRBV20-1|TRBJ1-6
SARSLTGNNSPLH
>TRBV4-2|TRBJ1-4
ASSPTGGGEKLF
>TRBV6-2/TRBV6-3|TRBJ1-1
ASTRTGGTEAF
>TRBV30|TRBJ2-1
ACYAGTSGTINEQF
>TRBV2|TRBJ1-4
ASSGVPGQGHATNEKLF
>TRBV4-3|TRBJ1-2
ASSRGGSYYGYT
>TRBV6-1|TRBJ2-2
ASSYGAGELF
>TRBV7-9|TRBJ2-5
ASSPRGGEGGETQY
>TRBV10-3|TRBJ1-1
ASATRGNTEAF
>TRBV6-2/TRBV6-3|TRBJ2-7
ASSRAGLSYEQY
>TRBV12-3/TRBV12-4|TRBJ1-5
ASSGAPAQGRNQPQH
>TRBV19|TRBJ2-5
ASRTPGQETQY
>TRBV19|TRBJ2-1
ASSIGRTRSYNEQF
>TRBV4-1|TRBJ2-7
ASSPRSGSHYEQY
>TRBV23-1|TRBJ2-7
ATGGTGNYYEQY
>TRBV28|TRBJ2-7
ASSPGPVLYEQY
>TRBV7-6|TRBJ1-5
ASSPSGESPQH
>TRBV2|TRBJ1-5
ASSDRVYQPQH
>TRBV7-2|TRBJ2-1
ASSFSTSGRNEQF
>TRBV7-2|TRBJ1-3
ASSVRTGFGNTIY
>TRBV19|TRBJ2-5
ASRKTGLETQY
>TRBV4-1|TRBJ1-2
ASSFWIGVTYGYT
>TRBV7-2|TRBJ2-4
ASSLDRIQY
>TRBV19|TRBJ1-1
ASSIRGASLAF
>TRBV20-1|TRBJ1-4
SASFQGEKLF
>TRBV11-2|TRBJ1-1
ASSPRSVNTEAF
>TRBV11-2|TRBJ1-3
ASSSSGDTIY
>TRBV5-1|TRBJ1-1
ASSFGGTTEAF
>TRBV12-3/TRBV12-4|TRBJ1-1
ASSLGGSMNTEAF
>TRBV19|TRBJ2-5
ASRGRRETQY
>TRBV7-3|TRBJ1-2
ASSLGGGANYGYT
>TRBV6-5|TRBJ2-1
ASSYDSGSYNEQF
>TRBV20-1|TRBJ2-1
SAAKWDKYNEQF
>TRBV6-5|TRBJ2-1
ASIPLAGGSEQF
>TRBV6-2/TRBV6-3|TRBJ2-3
ASSYPGASTDTQY
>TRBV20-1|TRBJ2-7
SAQVGGREQY
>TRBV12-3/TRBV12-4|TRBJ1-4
ASSAGTGREKLF
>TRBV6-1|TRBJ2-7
ASKWTGSYEQY
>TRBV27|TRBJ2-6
ASSPTGGGANVLT
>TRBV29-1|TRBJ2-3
SVEGGQGVRADTQY
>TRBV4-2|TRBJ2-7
ASSQETGNAYEQY
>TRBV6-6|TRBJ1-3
ASIAHRASGNTIY